This TCR beta chain was captured by sequencing in a study of neurological immune-mediated disorders. General study points: Sharing of CDR3 amino acid sequences among expanded clones across subjects was absent, suggesting private repertoires in all groups.

This clonotype showed up many times. As yet, its antigen is unknown. CDR1 SGHTA and CDR2 FQGNSA come from the germline V gene. The CDR3 totals 13 residues. Trimming pared 3 bases from V and 4 bases from J, leaving 9 bases between. TCRdb analysed the 5' RACE reads with MiXCR anew, one entry per CDR3 protein. The sample gives about 50,000 distinct CDR3 sequences, 10% to 13% of which show up once; 5.3% is in the top ten. The unsorted libraries were generated from a total of 2 million PBMCs, which had been stored in RNAlater at -80 C. This receptor was obtained from a man between 65 and 79 years old with HTLV-1-associated myelopathy (HAM/TSP). The rearrangement uses TRBV7-2 and TRBJ2-5; D is ambiguous. The specimen was PBMCs. CDR3 DNA sequence: TGTGCCAGCAGCTTTAGCCGAGGAGAGACCCAGTACTTC. Protein product: CASSFSRGETQYF.